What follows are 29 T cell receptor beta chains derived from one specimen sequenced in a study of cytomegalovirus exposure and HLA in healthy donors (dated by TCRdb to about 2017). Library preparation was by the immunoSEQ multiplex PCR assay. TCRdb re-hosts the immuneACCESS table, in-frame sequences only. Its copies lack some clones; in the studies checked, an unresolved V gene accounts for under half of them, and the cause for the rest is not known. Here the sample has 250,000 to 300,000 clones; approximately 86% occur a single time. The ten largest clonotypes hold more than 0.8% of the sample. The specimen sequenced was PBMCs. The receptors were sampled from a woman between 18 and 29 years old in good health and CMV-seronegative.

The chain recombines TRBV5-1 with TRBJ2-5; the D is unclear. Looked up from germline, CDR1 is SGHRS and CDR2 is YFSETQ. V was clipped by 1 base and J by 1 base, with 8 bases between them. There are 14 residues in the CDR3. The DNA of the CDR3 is TGCGCCAGCAGCTTGAGCGTACTCCAAGAGACCCAGTACTTC. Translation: CASSLSVLQETQYF.

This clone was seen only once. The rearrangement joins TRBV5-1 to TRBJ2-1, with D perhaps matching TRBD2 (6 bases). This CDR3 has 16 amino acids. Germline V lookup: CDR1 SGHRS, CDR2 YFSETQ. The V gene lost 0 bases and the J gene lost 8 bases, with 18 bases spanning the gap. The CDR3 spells CASSLANTGAQDEQFF. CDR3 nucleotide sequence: TGCGCCAGCAGCTTGGCCAACACGGGAGCTCAGGATGAGCAGTTCTTC.

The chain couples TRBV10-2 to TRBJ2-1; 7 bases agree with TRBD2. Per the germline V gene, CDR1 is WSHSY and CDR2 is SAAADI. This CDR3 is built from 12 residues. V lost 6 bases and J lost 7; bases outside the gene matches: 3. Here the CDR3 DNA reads TGCGCCAGCAGGGGGGGAGGGAATGAGCAGTTCTTC. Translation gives CASRGGGNEQFF.

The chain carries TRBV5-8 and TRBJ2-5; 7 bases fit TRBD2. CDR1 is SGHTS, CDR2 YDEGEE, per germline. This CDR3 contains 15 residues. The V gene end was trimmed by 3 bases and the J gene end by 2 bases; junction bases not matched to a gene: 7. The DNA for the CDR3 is TGTGCCAGCAGCTCTCGGGAGGCCAATCAAGAGACCCAGTACTTC. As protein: CASSSREANQETQYF. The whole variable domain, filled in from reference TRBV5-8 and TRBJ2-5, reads EAGVTQSPTHLIKTRGQQATLRCSPISGHTSVYWYQQALGLGLQFLLWYDEGEERNRGNFPPRFSGRQFPNYSSELNVNALELEDSALYLCASSSREANQETQYFGPGTRLLVL.

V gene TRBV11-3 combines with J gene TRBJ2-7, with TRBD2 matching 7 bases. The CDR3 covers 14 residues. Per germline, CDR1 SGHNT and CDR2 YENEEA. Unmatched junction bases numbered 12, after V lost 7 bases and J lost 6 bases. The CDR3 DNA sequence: TGTGCCAGCACCCTAGGGCGGGAGTATAGCGAGCAGTACTTC. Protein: CASTLGREYSEQYF. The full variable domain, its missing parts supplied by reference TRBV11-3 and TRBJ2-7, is EAGVVQSPRYKIIEKKQPVAFWCNPISGHNTLYWYLQNLGQGPELLIRYENEEAVDDSQLPKDRFSAERLKGVDSTLKIQPAELGDSAVYLCASTLGREYSEQYFGPGTRLTVT.

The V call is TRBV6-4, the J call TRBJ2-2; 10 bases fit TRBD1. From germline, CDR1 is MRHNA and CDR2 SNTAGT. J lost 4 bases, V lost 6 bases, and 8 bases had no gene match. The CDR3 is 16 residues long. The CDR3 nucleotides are TGTGCCAGCAGCGCAGACAGGGGGCTGGCCACCGGGGAGCTGTTTTTT. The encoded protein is CASSADRGLATGELFF.

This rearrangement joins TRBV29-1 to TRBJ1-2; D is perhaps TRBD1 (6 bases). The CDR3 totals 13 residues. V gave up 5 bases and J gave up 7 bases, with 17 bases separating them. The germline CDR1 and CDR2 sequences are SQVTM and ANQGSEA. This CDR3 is CSVLPGQRRGYTF. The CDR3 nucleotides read TGCAGCGTTCTTCCGGGACAACGCCGTGGCTACACCTTC.

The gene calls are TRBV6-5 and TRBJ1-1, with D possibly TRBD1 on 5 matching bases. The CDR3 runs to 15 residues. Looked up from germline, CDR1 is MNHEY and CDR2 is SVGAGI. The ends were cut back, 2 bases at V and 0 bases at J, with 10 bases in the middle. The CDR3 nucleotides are TGTGCCAGCAGTTACAACGGAGGGGTGAACACTGAAGCTTTCTTT. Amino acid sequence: CASSYNGGVNTEAFF.

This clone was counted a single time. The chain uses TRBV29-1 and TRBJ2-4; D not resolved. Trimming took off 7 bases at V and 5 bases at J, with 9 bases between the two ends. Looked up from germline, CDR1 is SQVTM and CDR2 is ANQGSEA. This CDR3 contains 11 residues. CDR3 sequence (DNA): TGCAGCGGAGGTTTACAAAACATTCAGTACTTC. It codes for CSGGLQNIQYF.

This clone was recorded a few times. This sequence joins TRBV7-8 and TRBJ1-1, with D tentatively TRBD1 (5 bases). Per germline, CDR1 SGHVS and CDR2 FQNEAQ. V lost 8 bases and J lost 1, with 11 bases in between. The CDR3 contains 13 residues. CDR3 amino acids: CASRFTGNTEAFF. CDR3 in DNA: TGTGCCAGCCGATTCACAGGGAACACTGAAGCTTTCTTT.

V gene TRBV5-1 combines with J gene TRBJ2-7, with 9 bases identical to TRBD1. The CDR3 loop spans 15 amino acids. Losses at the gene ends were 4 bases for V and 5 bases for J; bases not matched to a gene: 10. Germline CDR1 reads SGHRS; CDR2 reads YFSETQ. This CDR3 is CASSGAGQGIDEQYF. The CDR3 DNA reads TGCGCCAGCAGCGGAGCGGGACAGGGTATCGACGAGCAGTACTTC.

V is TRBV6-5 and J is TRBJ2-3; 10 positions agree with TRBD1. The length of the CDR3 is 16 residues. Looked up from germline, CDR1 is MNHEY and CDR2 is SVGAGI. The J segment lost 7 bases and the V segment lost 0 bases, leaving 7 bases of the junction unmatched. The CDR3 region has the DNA TGTGCCAGCAGTTACTCGTCGGGACAGGGGATCCATACGCAGTATTTT. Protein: CASSYSSGQGIHTQYF.

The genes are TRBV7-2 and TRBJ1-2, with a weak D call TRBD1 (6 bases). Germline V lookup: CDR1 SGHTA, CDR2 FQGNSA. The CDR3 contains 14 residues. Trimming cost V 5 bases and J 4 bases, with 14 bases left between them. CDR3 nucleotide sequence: TGTGCCAGCAGCCCGGGGACATCTACCTATGGCTACACCTTC. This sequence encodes CASSPGTSTYGYTF.

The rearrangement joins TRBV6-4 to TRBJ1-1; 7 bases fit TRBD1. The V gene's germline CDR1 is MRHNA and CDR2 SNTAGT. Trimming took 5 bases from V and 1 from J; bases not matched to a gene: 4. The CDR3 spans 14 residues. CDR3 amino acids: CASSTSGGNTEAFF. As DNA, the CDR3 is TGTGCCAGCAGTACCTCAGGGGGGAACACTGAAGCTTTCTTT.

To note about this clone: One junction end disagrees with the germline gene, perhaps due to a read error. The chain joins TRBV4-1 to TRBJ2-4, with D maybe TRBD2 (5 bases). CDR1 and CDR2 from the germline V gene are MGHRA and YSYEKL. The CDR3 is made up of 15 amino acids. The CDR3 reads CASSQVRLAQNIQYF. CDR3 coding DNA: TGCGCCAGCAGCCAAGTCAGGCTAGCCCAAAACATTCAGTACTTC.

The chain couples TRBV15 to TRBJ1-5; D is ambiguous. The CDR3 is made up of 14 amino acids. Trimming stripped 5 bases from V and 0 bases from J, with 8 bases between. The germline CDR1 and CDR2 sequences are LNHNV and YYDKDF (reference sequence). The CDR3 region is CATSAEVSNQPQHF. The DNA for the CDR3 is TGTGCCACCAGCGCGGAGGTTAGCAATCAGCCCCAGCATTTT.

The CDR3 nucleotides are TGTGCCAGCGCGGGACAGGAGAACACTGAAGCTTTCTTT. It translates to CASAGQENTEAFF. V usage is TRBV7-2 and J usage is TRBJ1-1, with 8 positions matching TRBD1. The CDR3 runs 13 residues. CDR1 is SGHTA and CDR2 is FQGNSA in the germline V gene. J was trimmed by 1 base and V by 8 bases; bases with no gene match: 3. The full variable domain, its missing parts supplied by reference TRBV7-2 and TRBJ1-1, is GAGVSQSPSNKVTEKGKDVELRCDPISGHTALYWYRQSLGQGLEFLIYFQGNSAPDKSGLPSDRFSAERTGGSVSTLTIQRTQQEDSAVYLCASAGQENTEAFFGQGTRLTVV.

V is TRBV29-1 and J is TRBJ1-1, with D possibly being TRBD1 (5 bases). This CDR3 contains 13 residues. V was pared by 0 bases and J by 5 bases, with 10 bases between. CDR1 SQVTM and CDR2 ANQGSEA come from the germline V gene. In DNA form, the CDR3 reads TGCAGCGTTGAAGAGGGGAGGGGAACTGAAGCTTTCTTT. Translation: CSVEEGRGTEAFF.

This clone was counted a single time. CDR3 sequence: CASTLGDYGYTF. CDR3 bases: TGTGCCAGCACCCTAGGCGACTATGGCTACACCTTC. The chain employs TRBV6-6 and TRBJ1-2; D is ambiguous. The CDR3 covers 12 residues. CDR1 MNHNY and CDR2 SVGAGI come from the germline V gene (reference sequence). Trimming took off 7 bases at V and 3 bases at J, with 9 bases between the two ends.

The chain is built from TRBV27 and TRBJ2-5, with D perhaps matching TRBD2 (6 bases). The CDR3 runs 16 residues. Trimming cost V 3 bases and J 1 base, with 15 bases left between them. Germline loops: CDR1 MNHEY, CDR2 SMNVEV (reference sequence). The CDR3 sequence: CASSFRPRDFQETQYF. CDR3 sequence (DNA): TGTGCCAGCAGTTTCCGCCCCCGGGACTTCCAAGAGACCCAGTACTTC.

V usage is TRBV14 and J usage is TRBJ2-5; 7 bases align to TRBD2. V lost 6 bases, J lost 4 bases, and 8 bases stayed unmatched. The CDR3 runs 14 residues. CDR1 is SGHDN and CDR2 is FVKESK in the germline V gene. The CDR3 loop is CASSPIGEGETQYF. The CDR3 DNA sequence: TGTGCCAGCAGTCCTATCGGGGAGGGAGAGACCCAGTACTTC.

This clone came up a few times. CDR3 sequence (DNA): TGTGCCAGCAGGAATGGGGACAGGGCTGAACCCCAGCATTTT. Its translation: CASRNGDRAEPQHF. The V gene is TRBV28, the J gene TRBJ1-5; 9 positions match TRBD1. The CDR3 sequence is 14 residues long. The germline V gene encodes CDR1 MDHEN and CDR2 SYDVKM. V lost 6 bases and J lost 10; bases outside the gene matches: 10.

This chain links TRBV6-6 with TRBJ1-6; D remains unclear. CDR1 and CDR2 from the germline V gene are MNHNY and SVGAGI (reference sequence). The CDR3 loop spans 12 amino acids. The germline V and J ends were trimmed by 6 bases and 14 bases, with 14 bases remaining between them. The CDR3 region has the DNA TGTGCCAGCAGCATTACACAACAAGCCCTCCACTTT. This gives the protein CASSITQQALHF.

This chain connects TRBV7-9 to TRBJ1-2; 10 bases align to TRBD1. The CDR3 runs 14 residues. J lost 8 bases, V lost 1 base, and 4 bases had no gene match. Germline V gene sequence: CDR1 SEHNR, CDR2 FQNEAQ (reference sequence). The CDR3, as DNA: TGTGCCAGCAGCTTAGGACAGGGGGCGGGAGGCTACACCTTC. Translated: CASSLGQGAGGYTF.

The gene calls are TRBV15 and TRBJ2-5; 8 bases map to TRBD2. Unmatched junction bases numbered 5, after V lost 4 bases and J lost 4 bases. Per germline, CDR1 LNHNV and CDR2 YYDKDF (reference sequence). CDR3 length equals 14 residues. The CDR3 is CATSTMAGGETQYF. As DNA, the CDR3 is TGTGCCACCAGCACCATGGCGGGGGGAGAGACCCAGTACTTC.

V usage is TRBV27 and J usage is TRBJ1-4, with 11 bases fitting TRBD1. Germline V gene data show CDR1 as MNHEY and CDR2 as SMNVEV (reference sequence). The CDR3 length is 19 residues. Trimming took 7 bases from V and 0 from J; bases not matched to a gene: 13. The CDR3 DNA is TGTGCCAGCAAACTCACCGGGGACAGGGGGTACACAACTAATGAAAAACTGTTTTTT. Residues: CASKLTGDRGYTTNEKLFF.

DNA for the CDR3: TGCGCCAGCAAGCAGGGATCGAACACTGAAGCTTTCTTT. Residues: CASKQGSNTEAFF. The V call is TRBV5-1, the J call TRBJ1-1, with D possibly matching TRBD1 (5 bases). The germline gives CDR1 SGHRS, CDR2 YFSETQ. The CDR3 sequence is 13 residues long. V was clipped by 6 bases and J by 1 base, with 10 bases between them.

CDR3: CASSSPSTGQITYNEQFF. The CDR3 coding sequence is TGTGCCAGCAGTTCCCCCTCCACAGGGCAAATAACCTACAATGAGCAGTTCTTC. The chain uses TRBV27 and TRBJ2-1; D is perhaps TRBD1 (6 bases). V was trimmed by 4 bases and J by 2 bases, leaving 21 bases between them. CDR1 is MNHEY, CDR2 SMNVEV, per germline (reference sequence). The CDR3 is 18 residues long.

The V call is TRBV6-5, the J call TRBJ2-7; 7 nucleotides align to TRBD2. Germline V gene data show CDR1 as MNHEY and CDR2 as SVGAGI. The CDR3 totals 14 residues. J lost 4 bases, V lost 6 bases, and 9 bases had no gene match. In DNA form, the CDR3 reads TGTGCCAGCAGGTTTAGCGGGTCTCTGTACGAGCAGTACTTC. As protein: CASRFSGSLYEQYF.